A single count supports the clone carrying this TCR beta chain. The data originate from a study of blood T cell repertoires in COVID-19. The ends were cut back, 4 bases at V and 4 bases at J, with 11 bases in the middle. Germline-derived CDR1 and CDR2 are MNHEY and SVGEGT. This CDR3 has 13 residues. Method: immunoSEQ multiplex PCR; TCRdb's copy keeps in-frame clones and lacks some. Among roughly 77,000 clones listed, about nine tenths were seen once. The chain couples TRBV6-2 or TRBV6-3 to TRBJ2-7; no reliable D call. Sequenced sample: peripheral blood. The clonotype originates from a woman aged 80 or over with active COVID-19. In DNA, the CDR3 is TGTGCCAGCAGTTCCGCGCCTCATTACGAGCAGTACTTC. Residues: CASSSAPHYEQYF.